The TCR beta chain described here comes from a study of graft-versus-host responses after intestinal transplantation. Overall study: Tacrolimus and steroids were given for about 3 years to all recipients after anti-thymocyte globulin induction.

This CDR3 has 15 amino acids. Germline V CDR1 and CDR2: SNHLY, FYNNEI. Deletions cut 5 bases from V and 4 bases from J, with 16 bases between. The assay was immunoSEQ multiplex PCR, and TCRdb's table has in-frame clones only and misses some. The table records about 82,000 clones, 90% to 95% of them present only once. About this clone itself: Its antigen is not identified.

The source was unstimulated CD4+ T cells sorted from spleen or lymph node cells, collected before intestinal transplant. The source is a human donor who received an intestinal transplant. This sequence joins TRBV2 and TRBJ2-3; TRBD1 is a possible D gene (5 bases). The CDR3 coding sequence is TGTGCCAGCAGTCCCCAGGGAATAGGTTCAGATACGCAGTATTTT. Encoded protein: CASSPQGIGSDTQYF.